This passage covers 10 T cell receptor beta chains from one sample sequenced in a study of OX40 agonist ivuxolimab in advanced cancers. Clones were read by immunoSEQ multiplex PCR, and TCRdb kept only the in-frame ones, dropping some. This table has around 66,000 clones, around 89% appearing once. The source was CD4+ or CD8+ T cells sorted from blood, collected in a trial of the OX40 agonist ivuxolimab. Receptors were obtained from an adult with an advanced solid tumor such as melanoma, head and neck, liver or kidney cancer.

The chain employs TRBV16 and TRBJ2-2; TRBD1 agrees at 8 bases. Germline CDR1 KGHSY, CDR2 FQNENV. With 4 bases clipped from V and 6 bases from J, the junction kept 4 bases outside the gene matches. The CDR3 spans 14 residues. CDR3 coding DNA: TGTGCCAGCAGCCCAGGGGGCGAGGCCGGGGAGCTGTTTTTT. Translated, it gives CASSPGGEAGELFF.

The chain is built from TRBV9 and TRBJ2-7; D gene unclear. Germline V gene lookup returns CDR1 SGDLS and CDR2 YYNGEE. Trimming removed 2 bases from V and 3 bases from J, with 15 bases in between. The CDR3 runs 15 residues. CDR3 coding DNA: TGTGCCAGCAGCGTGACTGGCCAGCACTACTACGAGCAGTACTTC. Its protein is CASSVTGQHYYEQYF.

With regard to this clone: Additional DNA sequences in this sample encode the identical CDR3. The chain is built from TRBV4-1 and TRBJ2-7, with 11 bases matching TRBD2. Germline trimming cut 4 bases from V and 3 bases from J; bases unmatched to any gene: 5. CDR3 length equals 15 residues. Germline V gives CDR1 MGHRA, CDR2 YSYEKL. For the CDR3, the DNA is TGCGCCAGCAGCCCGACTAGCGGGAATTACTACGAGCAGTACTTC. This translates into CASSPTSGNYYEQYF.

Written as DNA, the CDR3 is TGTGCCAGCAGCGCCTCCGGGGAGACCCAGTACTTC. It translates to CASSASGETQYF. This chain links TRBV7-3 with TRBJ2-5, with D unclear. The CDR3 extends over 12 amino acids. CDR1 SGHTA and CDR2 FQGTGA come from the germline V gene. V lost 5 bases, J lost 5 bases, and 9 bases lay in between.

This chain connects TRBV5-6 to TRBJ2-2; D gene unclear. Germline CDR1 and CDR2: SGHDT and YYEEEE. Deletions cut 3 bases from V and 6 bases from J, with 15 bases between. The CDR3 consists of 15 residues. The CDR3 nucleotides read TGTGCCAGCAGCTCTCCTATGGGCCACCCCGGGGAGCTGTTTTTT. This codes for CASSSPMGHPGELFF.

V is TRBV28 and J is TRBJ2-3; 8 positions agree with TRBD2. Germline V gene data show CDR1 as MDHEN and CDR2 as SYDVKM. The CDR3 is made up of 13 amino acids. Germline trimming cut 6 bases from V and 1 base from J; bases unmatched to any gene: 0. The CDR3 loop reads CASRTSGTDTQYF. DNA for the CDR3: TGTGCCAGCAGGACTAGCGGCACAGATACGCAGTATTTT.

The gene calls are TRBV5-6 and TRBJ2-1; possibly TRBD2 for D (6 bases). Germline loops: CDR1 SGHDT, CDR2 YYEEEE. V was shortened by 4 bases and J by 8 bases, with 10 bases between the two germline ends. The CDR3 totals 12 residues. CDR3 amino acids: CASSPGEDEQFF. CDR3 bases: TGTGCCAGCAGCCCGGGGGAGGATGAGCAGTTCTTC.

The CDR3 is CASSIGGDGELFF. The CDR3 DNA follows: TGTGCCAGTAGTATAGGGGGCGACGGGGAGCTGTTTTTT. The chain couples TRBV19 to TRBJ2-2; maybe TRBD1 (5 bases). The CDR3 is 13 amino acids. Germline CDR1 LNHDA, CDR2 SQIVND (reference sequence). V dropped 1 base and J dropped 7 bases, with 7 bases sitting between them. Supplemented by reference TRBV19 and TRBJ2-2, the full variable domain reads DGGITQSPKYLFRKEGQNVTLSCEQNLNHDAMYWYRQDPGQGLRLIYYSQIVNDFQKGDIAEGYSVSREKKESFPLTVTSAQKNPTAFYLCASSIGGDGELFFGEGSRLTVL.

The chain has TRBV6-1 and TRBJ1-3; D unresolved. The germline V gene has CDR1 MNHNS and CDR2 SASEGT. Trimming pared 0 bases from V and 8 bases from J, leaving 8 bases between. The CDR3 totals 13 residues. The DNA for the CDR3 is TGTGCCAGCAGTGAAGCGCACGGATACACCATATATTTT. It translates to CASSEAHGYTIYF.

CDR3 coding DNA: TGTGCCACCAGCAGAGATCTCGGGGGGCAGTTCTTC. The encoded protein is CATSRDLGGQFF. The genes are TRBV15 and TRBJ2-1; D may be TRBD2 (6 bases). V was trimmed by 0 bases and J by 12 bases, leaving 9 bases between them. This CDR3 comprises 12 residues. Germline assignment: CDR1 LNHNV and CDR2 YYDKDF (reference sequence).